Presented here are 18 T cell receptor beta chains from one specimen sequenced in a study of blood T cell repertoires in COVID-19. Using immunoSEQ multiplex PCR, the repertoire was profiled, and TCRdb retains in-frame clones only, with some absent. The sample includes fewer than 100,000 clones, about 80% of them seen just once. The sequencing input was peripheral blood. Receptors were obtained from a man between 65 and 79 years old with acute or convalescent COVID-19.

The rearrangement joins TRBV19 to TRBJ2-6; no firm D call. Trimming cost V 5 bases and J 0 bases, with 14 bases left between them. The CDR3 is 17 amino acids. Germline lookup yields CDR1 LNHDA and CDR2 SQIVND (reference sequence). Written as DNA, the CDR3 is TGTGCCAGTAGTCCTCGGAGTGGAATCTCTGGGGCCAACGTCCTGACTTTC. This sequence encodes CASSPRSGISGANVLTF.

The genes are TRBV10-3 and TRBJ2-3, with 15 bases matching TRBD2. Trimming removed 0 bases from V and 5 bases from J; junction bases left unmatched: 12. The length of the CDR3 is 20 residues. Germline-derived CDR1 and CDR2 are ENHRY and SYGVKD. The CDR3 DNA reads as TGTGCCATCAGTGAGTCGATGACGGAACCGGGACTAGCGGGAGGAGATACGCAGTATTTT. It translates to CAISESMTEPGLAGGDTQYF.

V and J are TRBV5-1 and TRBJ2-3; 8 bases are a match to TRBD2. CDR3 length equals 16 residues. The germline V gene has CDR1 SGHRS and CDR2 YFSETQ. J lost 2 bases, V lost 4 bases, and 9 bases had no gene match. Here the CDR3 reads CASSDKPGGNTDTQYF. Written as DNA, the CDR3 is TGCGCCAGCAGCGACAAGCCGGGAGGGAACACAGATACGCAGTATTTT.

This chain connects TRBV7-2 to TRBJ1-5, with D uncertain. The CDR3 covers 13 residues. V lost 2 bases, J lost 5 bases, and 7 bases lay in between. The germline gives CDR1 SGHTA, CDR2 FQGNSA. Here the CDR3 reads CASSLRRDQPQHF. The DNA for the CDR3 is TGTGCCAGCAGCTTACGGAGGGATCAGCCCCAGCATTTT. Together with reference TRBV7-2 and TRBJ1-5, the CDR3 gives the full variable domain: GAGVSQSPSNKVTEKGKDVELRCDPISGHTALYWYRQSLGQGLEFLIYFQGNSAPDKSGLPSDRFSAERTGGSVSTLTIQRTQQEDSAVYLCASSLRRDQPQHFGDGTRLSIL.

This chain joins TRBV7-9 and TRBJ2-5; a weak D match, TRBD1 (6 bases). CDR3 length: 13 residues. The V end lost 5 bases, the J end lost 5 bases, and 12 bases lay between the germline ends. Germline V gene lookup returns CDR1 SEHNR and CDR2 FQNEAQ (reference sequence). CDR3 in DNA: TGTGCCAGCAGCGAGACAGGCACCGAGACCCAGTACTTC. Residues: CASSETGTETQYF.

This chain connects TRBV10-3 to TRBJ2-7; TRBD2 agrees at 8 bases. This CDR3 spans 17 amino acids. Germline lookup yields CDR1 ENHRY and CDR2 SYGVKD. J was trimmed by 0 bases and V by 2 bases; bases with no gene match: 9. CDR3 region: CAISERLAGTSSYEQYF. The CDR3 DNA sequence: TGTGCCATCAGTGAGAGATTAGCGGGGACGAGCTCCTACGAGCAGTACTTC.

In its sample, this clone was seen a few times. The chain couples TRBV7-2 to TRBJ2-1; 8 bases are a match to TRBD1. CDR1 is SGHTA and CDR2 is FQGNSA in the germline V gene. The trim removed 4 bases at V and 2 bases at J, leaving 16 bases unmatched. The CDR3 is 19 residues long. DNA of the CDR3: TGTGCCAGCAGCTCCCCTCCGGGACAGGCCGTCCCCGCCTACAATGAGCAGTTCTTC. The encoded protein is CASSSPPGQAVPAYNEQFF.

The chain couples TRBV5-6 to TRBJ1-5; D is uncertain. The V gene's germline CDR1 is SGHDT and CDR2 YYEEEE. Trimming shortened V by 2 bases and J by 1 base, and 7 bases separated the two germline ends. This CDR3 region has 14 residues. The CDR3 region is CASSFSGSNQPQHF. DNA of the CDR3: TGTGCCAGCAGCTTTTCCGGGAGCAATCAGCCCCAGCATTTT.

The genes are TRBV21-1 and TRBJ1-1; the table's D call of TRBD1 was not tested on the DNA. TRBV21-1 is annotated as a pseudogene. The CDR3 is 16 amino acids. CDR3 sequence: CASSKLMDRGRTEAFF. The CDR3 coding sequence is TGTGCCAGCAGCAAATTAATGGACAGGGGCAGAACTGAAGCTTTCTTT.

The rearrangement links TRBV10-3 to TRBJ2-1; D is undetermined. Per the germline V gene, CDR1 is ENHRY and CDR2 is SYGVKD. V was pared by 3 bases and J by 8 bases, with 17 bases between. This CDR3 spans 15 amino acids. The DNA of the CDR3 is TGTGCCATCAGTGAAGGCCCAGGTCAGCCCCATGAGCAGTTCTTC. It translates to CAISEGPGQPHEQFF.

This clone was found once. This chain joins TRBV11-2 and TRBJ2-6; 8 positions match TRBD1. Trimming removed 6 bases from V and 0 bases from J; junction bases left unmatched: 7. The germline gives CDR1 SGHAT, CDR2 FQNNGV. The CDR3 runs 17 residues. The CDR3 DNA reads as TGTGCCAGCAGAAAGGGACAGGTGATCTCTGGGGCCAACGTCCTGACTTTC. Residues: CASRKGQVISGANVLTF.

The J gene is TRBJ2-7, the V gene TRBV28, with 11 bases fitting TRBD1. Germline CDR1 MDHEN, CDR2 SYDVKM. After removal of 6 bases from V and 3 bases from J, the junction contained 7 bases not matched to a gene. The CDR3 runs 15 residues. CDR3 bases: TGTGCCAGCAGGGGGGACAGGGGGAAAGACTACGAGCAGTACTTC. It yields the protein CASRGDRGKDYEQYF.

The CDR3 sequence: CASSIWGDPYNEQFF. CDR3 DNA: TGTGCCAGTAGTATATGGGGGGACCCTTACAATGAGCAGTTCTTC. This chain uses TRBV19 with TRBJ2-1; maybe TRBD2 (6 bases). The CDR3 runs to 15 residues. Between the trimmed V and J ends, which lost 2 bases and 4 bases, there was a span of 12 bases. Germline CDR1 is LNHDA and CDR2 is SQIVND (reference sequence).

This chain links TRBV28 with TRBJ2-4; D may be TRBD1 (6 bases). V gave up 8 bases and J gave up 5 bases, with 28 bases separating them. The CDR3 sequence is 18 residues long. Germline loops: CDR1 MDHEN, CDR2 SYDVKM. CDR3 nucleotide sequence: TGTGCCAGCTGGGGAAAGTTAAGCAAGTGGGGGCTAGAAAACATTCAGTACTTC. Translation gives CASWGKLSKWGLENIQYF.

The genes are TRBV18 and TRBJ2-1, with D hard to call. The CDR3 contains 18 residues. Germline values: CDR1 KGHSH, CDR2 LQKENI. Deletions cut 3 bases from V and 0 bases from J, with 18 bases between. In nucleotides, the CDR3 is TGTGCCAGCTCACCCGATTGGGTTGGGCCAAGCTCCTACAATGAGCAGTTCTTC. Its protein is CASSPDWVGPSSYNEQFF.

This clone came up once. The chain has TRBV18 and TRBJ1-2; 7 bases are a match to TRBD1. CDR3 length: 15 amino acids. The germline V gene has CDR1 KGHSH and CDR2 LQKENI. The ends lost 4 bases at V and 8 bases at J; junction bases unmatched: 13. Here the CDR3 DNA reads TGTGCCAGCTCACTCGACAGGGTCCAAAGGGAAGGCTACACCTTC. Its protein product is CASSLDRVQREGYTF.

This chain joins TRBV5-1 and TRBJ2-3; D is undetermined. This CDR3 spans 12 amino acids. Germline V lookup: CDR1 SGHRS, CDR2 YFSETQ. Trimming removed 5 bases at V and 3 bases at J, with 7 bases between. CDR3: CASRSMTDTQYF. DNA for the CDR3: TGCGCCAGCAGATCCATGACAGATACGCAGTATTTT.

CDR3 amino acids: CASSLPGQASTEAFF. DNA of the CDR3: TGTGCCAGCAGCCTCCCTGGACAGGCTAGCACTGAAGCTTTCTTT. The chain joins TRBV4-2 to TRBJ1-1; 7 nucleotides align to TRBD1. Germline values: CDR1 LGHNA, CDR2 YNFKEQ. V was pared by 4 bases and J by 4 bases, with 9 bases of the junction left unmatched. The CDR3 sequence is 15 residues long.